This TCR beta chain was identified in a study of patients and donors after allogeneic stem cell transplantation (dated by TCRdb to 2020 to 2022). This clonotype was seen a handful of times. Its antigen has not been determined. No base quality information exists; no much larger clone differs at one position. The germline V gene (reference sequence) supplies CDR1 SEHNR and CDR2 FQNEAQ. The V end loses 7 bases and the J end loses 2 bases, and a stretch of 0 bases separates them. The CDR3 covers 11 residues, taking in both the cysteine and the phenylalanine. Of the read, only the CDR3 DNA is kept; its 33 bases are in frame from base 1. Libraries were constructed by RT-PCR. These reads were obtained on a NextSeq 550. The raw public reads went through TCRdb reprocessing: fastp at Q25, MiXCR clone calling, in-frame beta chains kept. Entries that share a CDR3 protein sequence are merged under the most common genes and DNA. The sample table holds about 31,000 distinct CDR3 sequences, of which under 7.5% were seen once. Around a third of the sample belongs to the ten largest clones.

Recombination connected TRBV7-9 to TRBJ2-6; the D gene identity is not certain. Sample: blood, either unsorted or a sorted T cell fraction (not recorded which). This clonotype originated in a human donor who was either an allogeneic HSCT recipient or a stem cell or donor lymphocyte infusion donor (not recorded which). It is not recorded whose cells these are; they may come from a transplant donor. The DNA sequence is as follows: TGTGCCAGCACTGGGGCCAACGTCCTGACTTTC. Translated, it gives CASTGANVLTF.